This is a list of T cell receptor beta chains from one sample in a study of T cells in localized non-small cell lung cancer. Here immunoSEQ multiplex PCR was the method, and the copy in TCRdb shows in-frame clones only, minus some. The sample records under 15,000 clones, just over 85% being singletons. The material was peripheral blood, obtained before any cancer treatment. These receptors originate from a male donor at least 60 years old with stage III lung adenocarcinoma. Both conserved end residues are part of each CDR3. D genes are given only for firm matches. Size is stated for part of the rows, as once, few or many counts, or as a class when the clone is expanded.

j_call	d_call	clone_size	v_call	cdr3_aa	cdr3_nt
TRBJ2-7	NA	NA	TRBV14	CASSQDLSPGYSYEQYF	TGTGCCAGCAGCCAAGATTTGAGCCCCGGCTACTCCTACGAGCAGTACTTC
TRBJ2-7	NA	large	TRBV20-1	CSARSYEQYF	TGCAGTGCTCGGTCCTACGAGCAGTACTTC
TRBJ2-1	TRBD1	NA	TRBV19	CASTSGTGSNEQFF	TGTGCCAGTACCTCCGGGACAGGGTCGAATGAGCAGTTCTTC
TRBJ1-2	NA	NA	TRBV11-2	CASSFPRDPGGRGYTF	TGTGCCAGCAGCTTCCCCCGGGACCCCGGAGGTCGTGGCTACACCTTC
TRBJ2-7	NA	NA	TRBV5-6	CASSLYRTPSYEQYF	TGTGCCAGCAGCTTGTATCGGACTCCTTCCTACGAGCAGTACTTC
TRBJ1-5	NA	NA	TRBV5-1	CASSEGLMNQPQHF	TGCGCCAGCAGTGAAGGCTTAATGAATCAGCCCCAGCATTTT
TRBJ1-2	NA	NA	TRBV6-5	CASSYLGTIRYGYTF	TGTGCCAGCAGTTACCTAGGGACAATCAGATATGGCTACACCTTC
TRBJ2-1	NA	once	TRBV6-5	CASTDRLDRSEQFF	TGTGCCAGCACCGACCGGCTAGATCGGAGTGAGCAGTTCTTC
TRBJ1-1	TRBD1	NA	TRBV2	CASDMDRAAFF	TGTGCCAGCGATATGGACAGGGCCGCTTTCTTT
TRBJ2-5	NA	few	TRBV11-3	CASSLDGRNQETQYF	TGTGCCAGCAGCTTAGATGGGAGGAACCAAGAGACCCAGTACTTC
TRBJ1-2	NA	NA	TRBV5-1	CASGAGGAGGYGYTF	TGCGCCAGCGGCGCCGGGGGCGCGGGAGGCTATGGCTACACCTTC
TRBJ1-2	NA	NA	TRBV5-1	CASSSGQRDYGYTF	TGCGCCAGCAGCTCCGGACAGAGGGACTATGGCTACACCTTC
TRBJ2-7	TRBD1	NA	TRBV19	CASSKTGQGIWEQYF	TGTGCCAGTAGTAAAACGGGACAGGGGATTTGGGAGCAGTACTTC
TRBJ2-7	NA	NA	TRBV30	CAWTADYEQYF	TGTGCCTGGACGGCGGATTACGAGCAGTACTTC
TRBJ2-6	NA	NA	TRBV6-6	CAARSSGANVLTF	TGTGCTGCCCGGAGCTCTGGGGCCAACGTCCTGACTTTC
TRBJ2-3	TRBD2	NA	TRBV18	CASSPSGRAGDTQYF	TGTGCCAGCTCACCGAGCGGGAGAGCGGGAGATACGCAGTATTTT
TRBJ1-5	NA	NA	TRBV7-2	CASSLTSPNQPQHF	TGTGCCAGCAGCTTGACGTCCCCAAATCAGCCCCAGCATTTT
TRBJ2-7	TRBD2	NA	TRBV6-1	CASSEGLAGAYYEQYF	TGTGCCAGCAGTGAAGGACTAGCGGGAGCATACTACGAGCAGTACTTC
TRBJ1-1	TRBD1	NA	TRBV30	CAWSSPKAGGITEAFF	TGTGCCTGGAGTTCACCCAAGGCAGGGGGCATCACTGAAGCTTTCTTT
TRBJ2-7	NA	few	TRBV4-1	CASSATGSSGDEQYF	TGCGCCAGCAGCGCAACAGGGAGCTCCGGGGACGAGCAGTACTTC
TRBJ2-7	TRBD2	NA	TRBV29-1	CSVEDTGLGGSYEQYF	TGCAGCGTTGAAGATACGGGACTCGGGGGGTCCTACGAGCAGTACTTC
TRBJ1-1	TRBD1	NA	TRBV27	CASSLMFRGSRTEAFF	TGTGCCAGCAGTTTAATGTTCAGGGGGTCGAGGACTGAAGCTTTCTTT
TRBJ1-1	NA	few	TRBV30	CAWGGLGRDAEAFF	TGTGCCTGGGGAGGCCTAGGGAGAGACGCTGAAGCTTTCTTT
TRBJ1-1	NA	NA	TRBV6-6	CASSPEHIEAFF	TGTGCCAGCAGCCCCGAACACATAGAAGCTTTCTTT
TRBJ2-2	NA	few	TRBV30	CAFGTGVWAGELFF	TGTGCCTTTGGAACGGGGGTCTGGGCCGGGGAGCTGTTTTTT
TRBJ1-5	NA	NA	TRBV5-4	CASRAAYGEVIAISPSIF	NA